The present entry profiles one T cell receptor beta chain with its context. CDR1 and CDR2 (germline): PRHDT, FYEKMQ (reference sequence). The CDR3 contains 17 residues. The junction had 11 bases not matched to a gene; V was cut back by 1 base and J by 4 bases. The sample belongs to a study of blood T cells in healthy people across ages. A sample-barcoded 5' primer and a J-beta primer mix were used in a second PCR of roughly 7 to 12 cycles. TCRdb processed the 5' RACE reads anew with MiXCR; each CDR3 protein has one entry. The sample contains about 500,000 distinct CDR3 sequences, 24% of which appear only once. It was approximately 10 milliliters of peripheral blood that were drawn from each donor. The data also belong to a second study, concerning T cells of mothers and their children. That study reports: A few mothers and their six children, all healthy Caucasians, donated.

This receptor was obtained from a boy aged 5-17 years in good health. The rearrangement uses TRBV13 and TRBJ2-3; 7 nucleotides align to TRBD2. The sequenced material came from blood. CDR3 region: CASSLDGGLPKPDTQYF. In DNA, the CDR3 is TGTGCCAGCAGCTTAGACGGGGGACTACCTAAACCAGATACGCAGTATTTT.